These 18 T cell receptor beta chains were all obtained from the same sample, sequenced in a study of tumor-infiltrating lymphocytes in oesophageal squamous cell carcinoma. TCRdb processed the PCR reads anew with MiXCR; each CDR3 protein has one entry. Seen here are just over 15,000 distinct CDR3 sequences, around 50% observed once, and the top ten hold 16%. The sequenced material came from esophageal tumor tissue. These receptors were taken from a male donor with esophageal squamous cell carcinoma.

This clonotype was seen more than once but under ten times. The chain has TRBV7-2 and TRBJ2-1; 9 positions agree with TRBD2. Germline CDR1 and CDR2: SGHTA and FQGNSA. CDR3 length equals 15 residues. V lost 5 bases, J lost 1 base, and 3 bases stayed unmatched. Written as DNA, the CDR3 is TGTGCCAGCAGCCAGCTAGCGGGATCCTACAATGAGCAGTTCTTC. Translated, it gives CASSQLAGSYNEQFF.

As concerns this clonotype: The CDR3 does not close with the conserved phenylalanine or tryptophan, likely indicating a read error. It is unclear where the CDR3 begins or ends on the DNA, so no DNA is shown, and the CDR3 is as TCRdb lists it. The J gene is TRBJ2-6, the V gene TRBV7-8; the table names TRBD1, a call not compared with the DNA. In germline, CDR1 is SGHVS, CDR2 FQNEAQ. The CDR3 totals 17 residues, both ends included. The CDR3 protein is CASSQRDSSYNEQFFGP.

This clonotype rates as medium-sized. The CDR3 nucleotides read TGTGCCAGCAGCTTAGGGACTAGCGGCTCCTACAATGAGCAGTTCTTC. Translated: CASSLGTSGSYNEQFF. The rearrangement uses TRBV7-6 and TRBJ2-1; TRBD2 aligns across 10 bases. The CDR3 totals 16 residues. Unmatched junction bases numbered 0, after V lost 1 base and J lost 0 bases. Germline-derived CDR1 and CDR2 are SGHVS and FNYEAQ.

By proportion, this clonotype is medium-sized (0.01 to 0.1%). The chain has TRBV12-3 or TRBV12-4 and TRBJ1-5; a possible D gene is TRBD1 (5 bases). The CDR3 covers 15 residues. The V end was cut by 5 bases, the J end by 0 bases, with 11 bases between. CDR3 in DNA: TGTGCCAGCAGTAGTCGGGGGAATAGCAATCAGCCCCAGCATTTT. It encodes CASSSRGNSNQPQHF.

The V call is TRBV6-2 or TRBV6-3, the J call TRBJ2-3, with 8 bases fitting TRBD2. After removal of 6 bases from V and 2 bases from J, the junction contained 7 bases not matched to a gene. The CDR3 covers 15 residues. Germline CDR1 and CDR2: MNHEY and SVGEGT. For the CDR3, the DNA is TGTGCCAGCAGACTAGCGGTCCTTTCCACAGATACGCAGTATTTT. Protein product: CASRLAVLSTDTQYF.

The genes are TRBV7-2 and TRBJ2-4; D is perhaps TRBD1 (5 bases). The J call may be incorrect, as the DNA end agrees better with TRBJ2-5. The CDR3 is made up of 13 amino acids. In germline, CDR1 is SGHTA, CDR2 FQGNSA. This CDR3 is CASSSGQIETQYF. Here the CDR3 DNA reads TGTGCCAGCAGCTCAGGGCAAATAGAGACCCAGTACTTC.

This clonotype was seen more than once but under ten times. The chain is built from TRBV7-2 and TRBJ2-4, with D possibly being TRBD1 or TRBD2 (5 bases each). The germline V gene has CDR1 SGHTA and CDR2 FQGNSA. The ends were cut back, 0 bases at V and 8 bases at J, with 11 bases in the middle. The CDR3 consists of 14 residues. Here the CDR3 reads CASSLAGASDIQYF. The CDR3 DNA is TGTGCCAGCAGCTTAGCCGGGGCTTCGGACATTCAGTACTTC.

Comments on this clonotype: A much larger clone differs from this one at a single base, so this may be a read error. The chain joins TRBV5-1 to TRBJ2-5; perhaps TRBD2 as D (5 bases). The last part of the DNA fits TRBJ2-1 better; the J call may be wrong. The CDR3 has 14 residues. CDR1 and CDR2 (germline): SGHRS, YFSETQ. The CDR3 nucleotides read TGCGCCACCTCTCCGCTCCTAGCCAGCAATGAGCAGTTCTTC. This sequence encodes CATSPLLASNEQFF.

V usage is TRBV12-3 or TRBV12-4 and J usage is TRBJ2-6; 9 bases are a match to TRBD2. The tail of the sequence fits TRBJ2-7 better, so the J call may be wrong. The CDR3 has 14 amino acids. The CDR3, as DNA: TGTGCCAGCAGTTTCTCTAGCGGGGCCTACGAGCAGTACTTC. Its translation is CASSFSSGAYEQYF.

The chain links TRBV7-9 to TRBJ2-3; a possible D gene is TRBD2 (6 bases). This CDR3 contains 15 residues. V was shortened by 0 bases and J by 3 bases, with 10 bases between the two germline ends. The V gene's germline CDR1 is SEHNR and CDR2 FQNEAQ (reference sequence). Written as DNA, the CDR3 is TGTGCCAGCAGCTTAGCGGGAGGAAGTACAGATACGCAGTATTTT. It is translated as CASSLAGGSTDTQYF.

DNA for the CDR3: TGTGCCAGCAGCTTAGGGAAGACGGTGTACAATGAGCAGTTCTTC. Protein sequence: CASSLGKTVYNEQFF. The rearrangement links TRBV7-6 to TRBJ2-5, with D unclear. The J call may be faulty, since TRBJ2-1 better matches the DNA end. The CDR3 length is 15 residues. Per the germline V gene, CDR1 is SGHVS and CDR2 is FNYEAQ.

With regard to this clonotype: This clone may be a read error of a much larger clone one base away. This sequence joins TRBV2 and TRBJ2-7; 9 bases fit TRBD2. J was trimmed by 7 bases and V by 6 bases; bases with no gene match: 10. The CDR3 consists of 14 residues. Germline values: CDR1 SNHLY, CDR2 FYNNEI. In DNA, the CDR3 is TGTGCCAGCAGGATAGCGGGAGTCAGAAATGAGCAGTACTTC. Protein: CASRIAGVRNEQYF.

The chain combines TRBV6-8 with TRBJ2-1; 7 positions match TRBD1. CDR1 and CDR2 from the germline V gene are MNHGY and SAAAGT. This CDR3 is built from 13 residues. Germline trimming cut 7 bases from V and 16 bases from J; bases unmatched to any gene: 16. CDR3 protein: CASIKQGNTEAFF. As DNA, the CDR3 is TGTGCCAGCATCAAACAGGGGAACACTGAAGCTTTCTTC.

In its sample, this clonotype is medium-sized (0.01 to 0.1%). The CDR3 nucleotides are TGTGCCAGCAGCTTAGCCTCAGCGGAATACGAGCAGTACTTC. This codes for CASSLASAEYEQYF. The chain links TRBV7-2 to TRBJ2-7, with TRBD2 as a possible D gene (5 bases). Trimming left V 0 bases short and J 4 bases short, with 10 bases between. The germline gives CDR1 SGHTA, CDR2 FQGNSA. The CDR3 consists of 14 residues.

With regard to this clonotype: As the CDR3 is not closed by the conserved phenylalanine or tryptophan, this likely results from a read error. The limits of the CDR3 on the DNA are not certain, so only TCRdb's listed CDR3 is given. The V and J genes are TRBV7-6 and TRBJ2-5; the table's D call of TRBD2 was not tested on the DNA. From germline, CDR1 is SGHVS and CDR2 FNYEAQ. Termini included, the CDR3 measures 16 amino acids. CDR3 loop: CASSLTSGGYEQYFGS.

The chain is built from TRBV7-9 and TRBJ1-1, with a possible D match to TRBD1 (6 bases). The germline gives CDR1 SEHNR, CDR2 FQNEAQ (reference sequence). V lost 4 bases to trimming and J lost 1 base, with 10 bases between them. This CDR3 has 14 residues. The CDR3 DNA reads TGTGCCAGCAGCTCAGGGGCTGCGAACACTGAAGCTTTCTTT. Protein product: CASSSGAANTEAFF.

This clonotype was seen a few times. This sequence joins TRBV7-6 and TRBJ1-4, with D uncertain. The CDR3 contains 14 residues. Germline CDR1 SGHVS, CDR2 FNYEAQ. The V gene lost 5 bases and the J gene lost 8 bases, with 15 bases spanning the gap. The CDR3 DNA reads TGTGCCAGCAGCCCCTCCCAAACGAGGGAAAAACTGTTTTTT. Translated: CASSPSQTREKLFF.

Relative to its sample, this clonotype is large. This chain joins TRBV7-3 and TRBJ1-2, with 9 bases identical to TRBD1. After removal of 4 bases from V and 6 bases from J, the junction contained 9 bases not matched to a gene. Germline CDR1 is SGHTA and CDR2 is FQGTGA. CDR3 length: 15 residues. For the CDR3, the DNA is TGTGCCAGCAGCTCGACCGGGACAGGGTACAATGGCTACACCTTC. It specifies CASSSTGTGYNGYTF.